Following are 5 T cell receptor beta chains from one sample sequenced in a study of T cell responses to AZD1222 COVID-19 vaccine. The data were produced by immunoSEQ multiplex PCR, yet TCRdb's version contains in-frame clones alone and is incomplete. Among around 110,000 clones listed, 85% to 90% were seen once. This material consisted of peripheral blood, taken on day 0 of AZD1222 vaccination. These receptors all stem from an adult in good health.

The V gene is TRBV15, the J gene TRBJ2-3; the D is unclear. Germline V CDR1 and CDR2: LNHNV, YYDKDF (reference sequence). This CDR3 comprises 16 residues. V was clipped by 0 bases and J by 4 bases, with 14 bases between them. The CDR3: CATSRESRDGADTQYF. In DNA, the CDR3 is TGTGCCACCAGCAGAGAGAGTAGGGATGGGGCAGATACGCAGTATTTT.

CDR3 sequence: CASSWTSGASTDTQYF. The DNA of the CDR3 is TGCGCCAGCAGCTGGACTAGCGGAGCTAGCACAGATACGCAGTATTTT. The J gene is TRBJ2-3, the V gene TRBV5-1; 10 bases match TRBD2. The CDR3 covers 16 residues. Germline V CDR1 and CDR2: SGHRS, YFSETQ. The trim removed 3 bases at V and 0 bases at J, leaving 4 bases unmatched.

This clone was seen just once. This chain connects TRBV27 to TRBJ2-5; 7 positions match TRBD1. Germline V gene lookup returns CDR1 MNHEY and CDR2 SMNVEV (reference sequence). The CDR3 spans 13 residues. Losses at the gene ends were 1 base for V and 4 bases for J; bases not matched to a gene: 0. This chain's CDR3 is CASSLYRGETQYF. The CDR3 coding sequence is TGTGCCAGCAGTTTATACAGGGGAGAGACCCAGTACTTC.

The chain carries TRBV7-3 and TRBJ1-6; possible D gene TRBD1, 6 bases. Germline CDR1 reads SGHTA; CDR2 reads FQGTGA. The CDR3 is 14 residues long. Trimming shortened V by 2 bases and J by 9 bases, and 11 bases separated the two germline ends. This chain's CDR3 is CASSLQGRSSPLHF. CDR3 bases: TGTGCCAGCAGCTTACAGGGGAGGAGTTCACCCCTCCACTTT.

The J gene is TRBJ1-5, the V gene TRBV6-1; D not resolved. The germline gives CDR1 MNHNS, CDR2 SASEGT. Trimming stripped 2 bases from V and 7 bases from J, with 6 bases between. The CDR3 has 12 amino acids. In nucleotides, the CDR3 is TGTGCCAGCAGTGAAAACGGGCAGCCCCAGCATTTT. This encodes CASSENGQPQHF.